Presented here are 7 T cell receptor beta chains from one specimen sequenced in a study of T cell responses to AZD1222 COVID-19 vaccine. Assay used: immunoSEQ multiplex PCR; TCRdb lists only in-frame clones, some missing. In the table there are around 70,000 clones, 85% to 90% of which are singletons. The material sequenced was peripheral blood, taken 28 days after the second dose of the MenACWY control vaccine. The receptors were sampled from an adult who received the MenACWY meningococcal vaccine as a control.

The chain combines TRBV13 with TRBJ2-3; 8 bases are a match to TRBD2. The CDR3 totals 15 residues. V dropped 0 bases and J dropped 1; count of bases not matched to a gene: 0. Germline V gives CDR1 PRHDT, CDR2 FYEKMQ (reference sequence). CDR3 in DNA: TGTGCCAGCAGCTTAGGGACTAGCGGCACAGATACGCAGTATTTT. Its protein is CASSLGTSGTDTQYF.

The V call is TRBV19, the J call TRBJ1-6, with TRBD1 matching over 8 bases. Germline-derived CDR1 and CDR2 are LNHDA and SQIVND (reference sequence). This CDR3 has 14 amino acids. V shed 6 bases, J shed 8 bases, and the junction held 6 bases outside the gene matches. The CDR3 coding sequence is TGTGCCAGTAGCGGACAGGGACATCATTCACCCCTCCACTTT. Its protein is CASSGQGHHSPLHF.

The CDR3 spells CASRLMGEETQYF. The DNA for the CDR3 is TGTGCCAGCAGACTTATGGGGGAAGAGACCCAGTACTTC. J is TRBJ2-5 and V is TRBV27; D tentatively fits TRBD1 or TRBD2 (5 bases each). Trimming pared 6 bases from V and 3 bases from J, leaving 11 bases between. Germline CDR1 and CDR2: MNHEY and SMNVEV (reference sequence). The CDR3 has 13 amino acids.

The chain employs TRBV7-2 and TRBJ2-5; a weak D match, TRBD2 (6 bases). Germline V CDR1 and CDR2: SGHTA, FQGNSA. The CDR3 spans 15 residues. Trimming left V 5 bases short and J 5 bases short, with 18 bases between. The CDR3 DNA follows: TGTGCCAGCAGCAACACAGGACTAAACGCGGAGACCCAGTACTTC. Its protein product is CASSNTGLNAETQYF.

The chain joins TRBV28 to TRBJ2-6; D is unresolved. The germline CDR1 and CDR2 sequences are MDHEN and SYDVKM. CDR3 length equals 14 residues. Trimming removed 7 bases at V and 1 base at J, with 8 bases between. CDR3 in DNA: TGTGCCAGCACCTTGTCGTCTGGGGCCAACGTCCTGACTTTC. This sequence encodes CASTLSSGANVLTF.

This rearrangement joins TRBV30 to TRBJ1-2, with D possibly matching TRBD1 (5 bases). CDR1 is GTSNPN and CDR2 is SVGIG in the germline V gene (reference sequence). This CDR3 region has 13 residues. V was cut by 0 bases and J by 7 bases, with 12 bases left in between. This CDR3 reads CAWSVPPGRGYTF. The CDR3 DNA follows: TGTGCCTGGAGTGTACCCCCGGGGCGTGGCTACACCTTC.

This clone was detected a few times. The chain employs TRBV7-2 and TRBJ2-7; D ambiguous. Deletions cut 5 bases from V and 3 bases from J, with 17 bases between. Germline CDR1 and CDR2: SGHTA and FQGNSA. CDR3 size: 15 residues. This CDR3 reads CASSPHFSRHYEQYF. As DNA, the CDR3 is TGTGCCAGCAGCCCCCACTTTTCTCGGCACTACGAGCAGTACTTC.